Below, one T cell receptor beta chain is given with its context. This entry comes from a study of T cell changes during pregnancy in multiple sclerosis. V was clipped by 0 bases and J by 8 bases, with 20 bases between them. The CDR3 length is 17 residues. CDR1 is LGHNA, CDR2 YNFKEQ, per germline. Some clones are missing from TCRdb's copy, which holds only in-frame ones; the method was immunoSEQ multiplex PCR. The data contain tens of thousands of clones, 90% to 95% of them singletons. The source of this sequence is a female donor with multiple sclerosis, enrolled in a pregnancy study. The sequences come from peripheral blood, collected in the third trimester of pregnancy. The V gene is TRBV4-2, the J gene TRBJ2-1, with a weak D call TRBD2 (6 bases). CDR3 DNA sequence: TGTGCCAGCAGCCAAGATGCTCCCAGCGGGTTCGTTGATGAGCAGTTCTTC. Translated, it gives CASSQDAPSGFVDEQFF.